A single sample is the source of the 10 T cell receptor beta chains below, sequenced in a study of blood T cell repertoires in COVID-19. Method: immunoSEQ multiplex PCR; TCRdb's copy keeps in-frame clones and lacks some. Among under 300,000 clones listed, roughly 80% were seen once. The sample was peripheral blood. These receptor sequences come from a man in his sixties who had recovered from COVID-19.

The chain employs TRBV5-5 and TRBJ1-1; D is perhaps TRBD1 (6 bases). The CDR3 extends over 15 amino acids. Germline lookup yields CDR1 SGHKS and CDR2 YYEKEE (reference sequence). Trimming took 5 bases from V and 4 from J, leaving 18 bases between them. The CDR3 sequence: CASRSTTGRRTEAFF. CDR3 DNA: TGTGCCAGCAGATCTACAACAGGGCGCCGCACTGAAGCTTTCTTT.

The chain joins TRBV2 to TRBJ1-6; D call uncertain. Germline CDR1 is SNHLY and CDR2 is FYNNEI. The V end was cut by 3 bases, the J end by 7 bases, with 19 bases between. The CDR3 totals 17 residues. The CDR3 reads CASSEFTGGSWNSPLHF. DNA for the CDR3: TGTGCCAGCAGTGAGTTTACCGGCGGGTCTTGGAATTCACCCCTCCACTTT.

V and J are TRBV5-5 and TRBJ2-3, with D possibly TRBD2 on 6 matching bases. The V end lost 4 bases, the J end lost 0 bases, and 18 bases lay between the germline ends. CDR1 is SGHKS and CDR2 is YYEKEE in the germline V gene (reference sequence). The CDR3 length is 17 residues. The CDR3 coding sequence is TGTGCCAGCAGCCCGGGAGTTCTCCTTTCTAGCACAGATACGCAGTATTTT. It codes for CASSPGVLLSSTDTQYF.

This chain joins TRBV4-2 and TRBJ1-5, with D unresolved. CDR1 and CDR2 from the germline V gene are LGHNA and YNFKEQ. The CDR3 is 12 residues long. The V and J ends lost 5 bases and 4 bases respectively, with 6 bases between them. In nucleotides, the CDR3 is TGTGCCAGCAGCATGCAGAATCAGCCCCAGCATTTT. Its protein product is CASSMQNQPQHF.

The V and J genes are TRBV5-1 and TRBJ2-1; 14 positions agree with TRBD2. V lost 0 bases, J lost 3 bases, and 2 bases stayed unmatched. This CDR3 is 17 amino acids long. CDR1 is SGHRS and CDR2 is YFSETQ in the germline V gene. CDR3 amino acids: CASSLGLAGGFYNEQFF. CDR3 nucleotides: TGCGCCAGCAGCTTGGGACTAGCGGGAGGGTTCTACAATGAGCAGTTCTTC.

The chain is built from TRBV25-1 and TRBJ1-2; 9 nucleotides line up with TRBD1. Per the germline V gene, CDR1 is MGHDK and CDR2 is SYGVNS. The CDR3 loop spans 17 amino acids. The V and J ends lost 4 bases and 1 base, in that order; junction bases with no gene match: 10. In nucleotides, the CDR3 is TGTGCCAGCAGTGCCTCCGGGACAGGGACGAATAACTATGGCTACACCTTC. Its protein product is CASSASGTGTNNYGYTF.

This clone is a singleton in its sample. This CDR3 is CASSFPGLSEQFF. The CDR3 region has the DNA TGTGCCAGCAGCTTCCCGGGACTCTCGGAGCAGTTCTTC. This chain links TRBV11-3 with TRBJ2-1, with D perhaps TRBD2 (6 bases). The V gene lost 3 bases and the J gene lost 10 bases, with 13 bases spanning the gap. The CDR3 is 13 amino acids. CDR1 is SGHNT and CDR2 is YENEEA in the germline V gene.

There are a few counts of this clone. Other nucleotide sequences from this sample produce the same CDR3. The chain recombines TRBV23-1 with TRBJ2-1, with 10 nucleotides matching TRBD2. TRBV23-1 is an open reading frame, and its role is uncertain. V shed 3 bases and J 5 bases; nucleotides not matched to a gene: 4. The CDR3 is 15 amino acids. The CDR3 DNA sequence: TGCGCCAGCAGTCAGTTAGCGGGGGGAAACAATGAGCAGTTCTTC. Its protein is CASSQLAGGNNEQFF.

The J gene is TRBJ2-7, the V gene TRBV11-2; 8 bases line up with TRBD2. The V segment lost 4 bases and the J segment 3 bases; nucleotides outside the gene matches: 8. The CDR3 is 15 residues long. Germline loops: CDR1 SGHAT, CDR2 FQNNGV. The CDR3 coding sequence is TGTGCCAGCAGCTCGAGGGGCGGGAGGATCTACGAGCAGTACTTC. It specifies CASSSRGGRIYEQYF.

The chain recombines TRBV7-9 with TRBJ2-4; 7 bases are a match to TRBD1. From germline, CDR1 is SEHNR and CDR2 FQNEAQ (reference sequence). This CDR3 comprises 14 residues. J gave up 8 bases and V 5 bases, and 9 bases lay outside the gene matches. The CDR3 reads CASSPDRAGDIQYF. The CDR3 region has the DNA TGTGCCAGCAGCCCCGACAGGGCTGGAGACATTCAGTACTTC.